This section outlines one TCR beta chain sequence together with its context. Its antigen remains unidentified. Clones were read by immunoSEQ multiplex PCR, and TCRdb kept only the in-frame ones, dropping some. The data show roughly 120,000 clones, under 70% seen once. The data are from a study of shared clonotypes between healthy human individuals. Study observations and caveats: Clonotypes shared by all four sorted-subset donors had higher generation probabilities than non-shared clonotypes. Naive subsets generally had larger estimated richness than memory subsets. Across four donors, naive CD4 shared around 5.4%, naive CD8 approximately 3.5%, memory CD4 2% to 2.5%, memory CD8 more than 0.35%.

Every donor was a Caucasian adult from Nashville, Tennessee. CDR3 length equals 15 residues. V dropped 3 bases and J dropped 3 bases, with 14 bases sitting between them. From germline, CDR1 is ENHRY and CDR2 SYGVKD. The specimen sequenced was memory CD8+ T cells sorted from blood. This sample's subset: CD45RO+ cells pooled with CCR7-negative TemRA cells. The sequence was obtained from a woman aged 25 to 39 in good health. The rearrangement links TRBV10-3 to TRBJ1-1; D might be TRBD1 (5 bases). Written as DNA, the CDR3 is TGTGCCATCAGTGAAGGGGTATCGGAGGACACTGAAGCTTTCTTT. Translated, it gives CAISEGVSEDTEAFF.